The entry that follows covers one TCR beta chain sequence. Its antigen is still unknown. Clones were sequenced by immunoSEQ multiplex PCR, and TCRdb holds only the in-frame ones, with some missing. The sample lists hundreds of thousands of clones, approximately 75% occurring once. This record belongs to a study of shared clonotypes between healthy human individuals. General study points: The study generally estimated greater richness for naive than memory subsets.

Per germline, CDR1 MNHNS and CDR2 SASEGT. This CDR3 has 14 amino acids. J was trimmed by 5 bases and V by 7 bases; bases with no gene match: 7. Sequences were obtained from memory CD4+ T cells sorted from blood. Subset in this sample: CD45RA-negative fraction. The clonotype was recovered from a woman aged 25 to 39 in good health. This rearrangement joins TRBV6-1 to TRBJ2-7; TRBD2 matches at 11 bases. CDR3 sequence: CASKTSGRKNEQYF. The CDR3, as DNA: TGTGCCAGCAAAACTAGCGGGAGAAAGAACGAGCAGTACTTC.